These 12 T cell receptor beta chains came from one sample sequenced in a study of follicular helper T cells after annual influenza vaccination. Assay: immunoSEQ multiplex PCR; the TCRdb copy retains only in-frame clones and omits some. Of 11,000 to 15,000 clones listed, 84% are singletons. Time point reported: 2014-2015 season, pre-vaccination. The specimen was CXCR5- memory CD4+ T cells sorted from blood, collected on the day of influenza vaccination. The receptors were sampled from an adult who received the influenza vaccine.

The chain uses TRBV9 and TRBJ2-5; D might be TRBD2 (6 bases). The V end was cut by 4 bases, the J end by 0 bases, with 19 bases between. The CDR3 sequence is 17 residues long. Germline values: CDR1 SGDLS, CDR2 YYNGEE. In nucleotides, the CDR3 is TGTGCCAGCAGCCCGCGCGGGACTTCGCAGTACCAAGAGACCCAGTACTTC. It codes for CASSPRGTSQYQETQYF.

The V call is TRBV5-6, the J call TRBJ2-1, with 9 bases fitting TRBD2. Per germline, CDR1 SGHDT and CDR2 YYEEEE. This CDR3 comprises 16 residues. V shed 4 bases, J shed 8 bases, and the junction held 13 bases outside the gene matches. DNA of the CDR3: TGTGCCAGCAGCGGAACAGCGGGGGGCTTTTACGATGAGCAGTTCTTC. It yields the protein CASSGTAGGFYDEQFF.

CDR3 amino acids: CASSMGTLTEAFF. Here the CDR3 DNA reads TGTGCCAGTAGTATGGGGACACTTACTGAAGCTTTCTTT. The rearrangement joins TRBV19 to TRBJ1-1; TRBD1 is a possible D gene (6 bases). There are 13 residues in the CDR3. V lost 3 bases and J 5 bases, leaving 10 bases between the germline ends. Germline V CDR1 and CDR2: LNHDA, SQIVND (reference sequence).

This clone has a single count. V and J are TRBV6-1 and TRBJ1-1; 8 nucleotides agree with TRBD1. The junction had 5 bases not matched to a gene; V was cut back by 7 bases and J by 4 bases. CDR1 and CDR2 (germline): MNHNS, SASEGT. This CDR3 contains 13 residues. CDR3 sequence (DNA): TGTGCCAGCAATAGCAGGGGGCGCACTGAAGCTTTCTTT. Amino acid sequence: CASNSRGRTEAFF.

The chain couples TRBV28 to TRBJ1-1; D might be TRBD1 (5 bases). The CDR3 is 14 amino acids. V was cut by 4 bases and J by 4 bases, with 13 bases left in between. In germline, CDR1 is MDHEN, CDR2 SYDVKM. CDR3 sequence: CASSSRQMGTEAFF. For the CDR3, the DNA is TGTGCCAGCAGTTCAAGACAGATGGGCACTGAAGCTTTCTTT.

The J gene is TRBJ2-3, the V gene TRBV2; D is uncertain. The CDR3 covers 18 residues. Trimming removed 7 bases at V and 2 bases at J, with 25 bases between. The germline gives CDR1 SNHLY, CDR2 FYNNEI. CDR3 amino acids: CASTSSLTRTKNTDTQYF. In DNA form, the CDR3 reads TGTGCCAGCACAAGCAGTCTTACCAGAACTAAAAACACAGATACGCAGTATTTT.

The chain links TRBV19 to TRBJ1-5; TRBD1 agrees at 7 bases. From germline, CDR1 is LNHDA and CDR2 SQIVND (reference sequence). The V gene end was trimmed by 7 bases and the J gene end by 2 bases; junction bases not matched to a gene: 5. The CDR3 extends over 14 amino acids. The CDR3 DNA sequence: TGTGCCAGTACCTCGGGACAGCGCAATCAGCCCCAGCATTTT. It encodes CASTSGQRNQPQHF.

V usage is TRBV11-3 and J usage is TRBJ1-1, with TRBD1 identical over 9 bases. Germline V gene data show CDR1 as SGHNT and CDR2 as YENEEA. The CDR3 is 15 amino acids. The V segment lost 1 base and the J segment 4 bases; nucleotides outside the gene matches: 4. CDR3 in amino acids: CASSLGGTGTTEAFF. The CDR3 bases are TGTGCCAGCAGCTTAGGTGGGACAGGGACCACTGAAGCTTTCTTT.

The chain employs TRBV4-1 and TRBJ1-2; D is unresolved. Germline assignment: CDR1 MGHRA and CDR2 YSYEKL. The CDR3 spans 15 residues. Trimming shortened V by 7 bases and J by 8 bases, and 23 bases separated the two germline ends. CDR3 sequence: CASKHTDGRRKGYTF. The CDR3 region has the DNA TGCGCCAGCAAACATACCGACGGGCGACGTAAGGGCTACACCTTC.

The DNA of the CDR3 is TGCAGCGTTGAAATTACTAGCACAGATACGCAGTATTTT. Residues: CSVEITSTDTQYF. J is TRBJ2-3 and V is TRBV29-1; no reliable D call. This CDR3 has 13 amino acids. Germline values: CDR1 SQVTM, CDR2 ANQGSEA. With 2 bases removed from V and 0 bases from J, the gap between germline ends came to 6 bases.

The chain couples TRBV18 to TRBJ2-3; D uncertain. Germline CDR1 and CDR2: KGHSH and LQKENI. CDR3 size: 15 residues. V lost 3 bases to trimming and J lost 2 bases, with 12 bases between them. Written as DNA, the CDR3 is TGTGCCAGCTCACCTTTGGGCAGCTACACAGATACGCAGTATTTT. Protein: CASSPLGSYTDTQYF.

This clone was seen only once. The rearrangement uses TRBV7-2 and TRBJ2-2; perhaps TRBD1 as D (6 bases). V was cut by 5 bases and J by 9 bases, with 13 bases left in between. The CDR3 consists of 13 residues. The germline V gene encodes CDR1 SGHTA and CDR2 FQGNSA. The CDR3 sequence is CASSKSGGRELFF. In nucleotides, the CDR3 is TGTGCCAGCAGCAAAAGTGGGGGCCGGGAGCTGTTTTTT.